Shown below are 24 T cell receptor beta chains from a single sample sequenced in a study of shared clonotypes between healthy human individuals. Repertoires were generated with immunoSEQ multiplex PCR, while TCRdb's copy carries only in-frame clones and drops some. The sample has over a million clones; about 96% are singletons. The specimen sequenced was naive CD4+ T cells sorted from blood. Subset reported: CD45RA+ positively selected. The receptor source for this set is a man between 25 and 39 years old in good health.

The rearrangement links TRBV19 to TRBJ1-1; D call uncertain. This CDR3 spans 13 amino acids. Germline lookup yields CDR1 LNHDA and CDR2 SQIVND (reference sequence). Between the trimmed V and J ends, which lost 4 bases and 11 bases, there was a span of 17 bases. In nucleotides, the CDR3 is TGTGCCAGTAGTAGCAAAACGGGGTCCTGGGCTTTCTTT. The encoded protein is CASSSKTGSWAFF.

The genes are TRBV28 and TRBJ1-2; D is possibly TRBD1 (5 bases). Trimming cost V 6 bases and J 8 bases, with 22 bases left between them. Germline V lookup: CDR1 MDHEN, CDR2 SYDVKM. The CDR3 has 15 amino acids. CDR3 nucleotide sequence: TGTGCCAGCAGGGGAGTTACAGGAACTAACTCCGGCTACACCTTC. Protein: CASRGVTGTNSGYTF.

The chain joins TRBV15 to TRBJ2-5; D call uncertain. Deletions cut 5 bases from V and 5 bases from J, with 12 bases between. The CDR3 contains 13 residues. Germline V gene lookup returns CDR1 LNHNV and CDR2 YYDKDF (reference sequence). CDR3 DNA: TGTGCCACCAGCCCCGGGCCGTGGGAGACCCAGTACTTC. It translates to CATSPGPWETQYF.

The V call is TRBV7-9, the J call TRBJ2-2, with D tentatively TRBD1 or TRBD2 (5 bases each). The CDR3 runs 16 residues. From germline, CDR1 is SEHNR and CDR2 FQNEAQ (reference sequence). V was trimmed by 4 bases and J by 5 bases, leaving 17 bases between them. Here the CDR3 reads CASSSRDGRWTGELFF. In DNA, the CDR3 is TGTGCCAGCAGCTCCAGGGACGGTCGGTGGACCGGGGAGCTGTTTTTT.

V usage is TRBV6-6 and J usage is TRBJ2-5; no definite D call. V lost 4 bases and J lost 4, with 13 bases in between. The CDR3 contains 14 residues. CDR1 and CDR2 (germline): MNHNY, SVGAGI (reference sequence). CDR3 coding DNA: TGTGCCAGCAGTTGGGAAGGCGGAGCAGAGACCCAGTACTTC. It yields the protein CASSWEGGAETQYF.

Only one count was recorded for this clone. V is TRBV27 and J is TRBJ2-2; TRBD2 aligns across 7 bases. V lost 3 bases, J lost 3 bases, and 4 bases stayed unmatched. The CDR3 spans 15 residues. Germline V gene sequence: CDR1 MNHEY, CDR2 SMNVEV (reference sequence). Here the CDR3 DNA reads TGTGCCAGCAGTTTGTCTAGCGGATACACCGGGGAGCTGTTTTTT. Translating gives CASSLSSGYTGELFF.

The chain is built from TRBV28 and TRBJ2-1, with D unclear. Germline V CDR1 and CDR2: MDHEN, SYDVKM. The V and J ends lost 7 bases and 0 bases respectively, with 10 bases between them. CDR3 size: 14 residues. Here the CDR3 DNA reads TGTGCCAGCAACGGCTGGCCCTCCTACAATGAGCAGTTCTTC. This encodes CASNGWPSYNEQFF.

Note on this clone: Other DNA sequences of this sample code for an identical CDR3. V usage is TRBV30 and J usage is TRBJ2-1; D not resolved. Germline V lookup: CDR1 GTSNPN, CDR2 SVGIG (reference sequence). V was clipped by 3 bases and J by 6 bases, with 6 bases between them. The CDR3 sequence is 11 residues long. The CDR3 protein is CAWSSLNEQFF. In DNA, the CDR3 is TGTGCCTGGAGCTCTCTCAATGAGCAGTTCTTC.

The chain combines TRBV2 with TRBJ2-7, with unresolved D. Between the trimmed V and J ends, which lost 8 bases and 2 bases, there was a span of 16 bases. Germline values: CDR1 SNHLY, CDR2 FYNNEI. The CDR3 is made up of 14 amino acids. The CDR3 nucleotides are TGTGCCAGCCTCAAGAATGCCTCTCCCTACGAGCAGTACTTC. Protein sequence: CASLKNASPYEQYF.

The genes are TRBV25-1 and TRBJ2-1; weak D call: TRBD2 (5 bases). Germline V gene sequence: CDR1 MGHDK, CDR2 SYGVNS. V gave up 1 base and J gave up 7 bases, with 8 bases separating them. CDR3 size: 13 residues. CDR3 bases: TGTGCCAGCAGTGAATTACTAGGTAATGAGCAGTTCTTC. As protein: CASSELLGNEQFF.

This clone was recorded a few times. The chain is built from TRBV2 and TRBJ1-3; D is undetermined. This CDR3 region has 14 residues. Germline-derived CDR1 and CDR2 are SNHLY and FYNNEI. V was trimmed by 6 bases and J by 1 base, leaving 10 bases between them. The CDR3 region is CASRETASGNTIYF. In DNA form, the CDR3 reads TGTGCCAGCAGAGAAACAGCTTCTGGAAACACCATATATTTT.

V gene TRBV7-8 combines with J gene TRBJ2-4; no firm D call. The germline V gene has CDR1 SGHVS and CDR2 FQNEAQ. The CDR3 is made up of 14 amino acids. V shed 4 bases and J shed 7 bases, with 14 bases lying between them. CDR3 in amino acids: CASSSPSQGNIQYF. The CDR3 DNA follows: TGTGCCAGCAGCTCGCCGAGCCAAGGGAACATTCAGTACTTC.

The chain links TRBV2 to TRBJ1-4, with 8 bases identical to TRBD1. Germline values: CDR1 SNHLY, CDR2 FYNNEI. V lost 6 bases to trimming and J lost 6 bases; unmatched junction nucleotides: 6. This CDR3 contains 14 residues. CDR3 residues: CASRRTGSYEKLFF. CDR3 coding DNA: TGTGCCAGCAGAAGGACAGGGAGTTATGAAAAACTGTTTTTT.

The chain employs TRBV5-1 and TRBJ2-5; D may be TRBD1 or TRBD2 (5 bases each). The CDR3 is 15 residues long. The germline CDR1 and CDR2 sequences are SGHRS and YFSETQ. V lost 0 bases and J lost 3, with 12 bases in between. CDR3 sequence reads: CASSLAGSRKETQYF. The CDR3 DNA reads TGCGCCAGCAGCTTGGCAGGGAGTAGAAAAGAGACCCAGTACTTC.

The V gene is TRBV5-1, the J gene TRBJ2-5; D gene ambiguous. V gave up 4 bases and J gave up 5 bases, with 24 bases separating them. This CDR3 region has 17 residues. CDR1 is SGHRS, CDR2 YFSETQ, per germline. The CDR3 region has the DNA TGCGCCAGCAGCCTAAACGGCGGTCCCGGCCTGGGGGAGACCCAGTACTTC. It translates to CASSLNGGPGLGETQYF.

This chain links TRBV7-2 with TRBJ2-1; tentative D call: TRBD1 (6 bases). Germline V gene data show CDR1 as SGHTA and CDR2 as FQGNSA. Trimming removed 1 base at V and 5 bases at J, with 12 bases between. There are 15 residues in the CDR3. The CDR3 DNA follows: TGTGCCAGCAGCTTAGTAAGCGCAGGGGACAATGAGCAGTTCTTC. Residues: CASSLVSAGDNEQFF.

The chain recombines TRBV12-5 with TRBJ2-2, with 9 bases matching TRBD1. V lost 0 bases, J lost 6 bases, and 2 bases stayed unmatched. Germline CDR1 LGHNT, CDR2 FRNRAP. CDR3 length equals 15 residues. In DNA, the CDR3 is TGTGCTAGTGGTTTGGTACAGGGGGCGGCCGGGGAGCTGTTTTTT. Encoded protein: CASGLVQGAAGELFF. The full variable domain, its missing parts supplied by reference TRBV12-5 and TRBJ2-2, is DARVTQTPRHKVTEMGQEVTMRCQPILGHNTVFWYRQTMMQGLELLAYFRNRAPLDDSGMPKDRFSAEMPDATLATLKIQPSEPRDSAVYFCASGLVQGAAGELFFGEGSRLTVL.

This chain links TRBV5-4 with TRBJ2-7; maybe TRBD1 (5 bases). Germline loops: CDR1 SGHNT, CDR2 YYREEE (reference sequence). The CDR3 is 14 amino acids. Deletions cut 0 bases from V and 2 bases from J, with 9 bases between. In DNA form, the CDR3 reads TGTGCCAGCAGCTTGGGGACACTAACCTACGAGCAGTACTTC. Translation: CASSLGTLTYEQYF.

Concerning this clone itself: The identical CDR3 is also encoded by other nucleotide sequences in the sample. The V call is TRBV7-2, the J call TRBJ2-1; perhaps TRBD2 as D (5 bases). CDR1 SGHTA and CDR2 FQGNSA come from the germline V gene. Trimming shortened V by 0 bases and J by 5 bases, and 5 bases separated the two germline ends. This CDR3 is 13 amino acids long. DNA of the CDR3: TGTGCCAGCAGCTTAGCGCGGGACAATGAGCAGTTCTTC. This sequence encodes CASSLARDNEQFF.

The chain recombines TRBV14 with TRBJ1-2; D is unclear. Germline CDR1 SGHDN, CDR2 FVKESK. The CDR3 has 14 residues. V lost 5 bases, J lost 3 bases, and 13 bases lay in between. CDR3 sequence: CASSGPPRDYGYTF. CDR3 coding DNA: TGTGCCAGCAGCGGGCCCCCTCGGGACTATGGCTACACCTTC.

The chain uses TRBV5-1 and TRBJ2-7; 7 positions match TRBD1. The trim removed 2 bases at V and 6 bases at J, leaving 2 bases unmatched. CDR1 is SGHRS and CDR2 is YFSETQ in the germline V gene. The CDR3 extends over 12 amino acids. The CDR3: CASSLDRVEQYF. CDR3 coding DNA: TGCGCCAGCAGCTTAGACAGGGTCGAGCAGTACTTC.

The J gene is TRBJ2-5, the V gene TRBV2; 8 nucleotides match TRBD2. The germline gives CDR1 SNHLY, CDR2 FYNNEI. The CDR3 loop spans 14 amino acids. Trimming removed 7 bases from V and 4 bases from J; junction bases left unmatched: 8. The CDR3 DNA sequence: TGTGCCAGCACGAGGACGCTAGCGGGAGAGACCCAGTACTTC. It specifies CASTRTLAGETQYF.

The CDR3 spells CASSLGQPETQYF. CDR3 DNA: TGTGCCAGCAGCTTAGGGCAGCCGGAGACCCAGTACTTC. This rearrangement joins TRBV7-3 to TRBJ2-5; no clear D. The CDR3 has 13 residues. CDR1 is SGHTA and CDR2 is FQGTGA in the germline V gene. V lost 2 bases to trimming and J lost 5 bases, with 9 bases between them.

The CDR3 here is CASSFRQAWGGNQPQHF. The CDR3 DNA reads TGTGCCAGCAGTTTCCGACAGGCCTGGGGCGGCAATCAGCCCCAGCATTTT. The chain recombines TRBV28 with TRBJ1-5; possible D gene TRBD1, 6 bases. This CDR3 comprises 17 residues. Trimming cost V 3 bases and J 2 bases, with 17 bases left between them. Germline V gives CDR1 MDHEN, CDR2 SYDVKM.